A single sample is the source of the 19 T cell receptor beta chains below, sequenced in a study of memory CD8 T cells in hepatitis C reinfection. Assay: immunoSEQ multiplex PCR; the TCRdb copy retains only in-frame clones and omits some. The repertoire holds some 40,000 clones, with 88% as singletons. Time point defined: peak reinfection, 3 to 8 weeks after reinfection detection. No in vitro expansion preceded TCR sequencing of the sorted cells. Sequences were obtained from naive CD8+ T cells sorted from blood. The origin of the receptors is a man aged 18 to 29 with hepatitis C virus infection.

This clone has just one count. The chain links TRBV7-9 to TRBJ1-2, with no clear D. Germline V gives CDR1 SEHNR, CDR2 FQNEAQ (reference sequence). The CDR3 is 14 amino acids. V was pared by 3 bases and J by 0 bases, with 8 bases between. CDR3 sequence reads: CASSFSGANYGYTF. CDR3 DNA: TGTGCCAGCAGCTTCAGCGGAGCTAACTATGGCTACACCTTC.

The chain joins TRBV6-5 to TRBJ2-1, with D unresolved. The V end was cut by 4 bases, the J end by 0 bases, with 10 bases between. This CDR3 region has 15 residues. CDR1 is MNHEY and CDR2 is SVGAGI in the germline V gene. This chain's CDR3 is CASSFDSSSYNEQFF. In DNA, the CDR3 is TGTGCCAGCAGTTTCGACTCCTCCTCCTACAATGAGCAGTTCTTC.

V and J are TRBV19 and TRBJ1-4; D is unresolved. This CDR3 region has 15 residues. CDR1 LNHDA and CDR2 SQIVND come from the germline V gene (reference sequence). V lost 6 bases, J lost 3 bases, and 14 bases lay in between. The CDR3 here is CASRVGLAANEKLFF. CDR3 in DNA: TGTGCCAGTAGGGTGGGCCTAGCGGCTAATGAAAAACTGTTTTTT. The variable domain in full, with the rest retrieved from reference TRBV19 and TRBJ1-4, is DGGITQSPKYLFRKEGQNVTLSCEQNLNHDAMYWYRQDPGQGLRLIYYSQIVNDFQKGDIAEGYSVSREKKESFPLTVTSAQKNPTAFYLCASRVGLAANEKLFFGSGTQLSVL.

The genes are TRBV4-1 and TRBJ2-1; D unclear. V lost 2 bases to trimming and J lost 8 bases, with 16 bases between them. CDR3 length equals 15 residues. Germline V gene lookup returns CDR1 MGHRA and CDR2 YSYEKL. The CDR3 coding sequence is TGCGCCAGCAGCCAACTCCTACGTGCGAGCGATGAGCAGTTCTTC. This codes for CASSQLLRASDEQFF.

J is TRBJ1-2 and V is TRBV2; the match to TRBD1 covers 7 bases. The CDR3 is made up of 14 amino acids. Germline loops: CDR1 SNHLY, CDR2 FYNNEI. V gave up 4 bases and J gave up 5 bases; unmatched junction bases: 7. CDR3 in DNA: TGTGCCAGCAGTGGTACAGGGGCGGGGTATGGCTACACCTTC. This gives the protein CASSGTGAGYGYTF.

J is TRBJ2-7 and V is TRBV6-1; D is possibly TRBD2 (6 bases). The V and J ends lost 4 bases and 3 bases respectively, with 16 bases between them. Germline CDR1 and CDR2: MNHNS and SASEGT. CDR3 length: 15 amino acids. CDR3 region: CASSARGSQSYEQYF. The CDR3 DNA is TGTGCCAGCAGTGCCCGGGGGAGTCAAAGCTACGAGCAGTACTTC.

The chain is built from TRBV2 and TRBJ1-5, with D maybe TRBD1 (6 bases). V was shortened by 3 bases and J by 4 bases, with 10 bases between the two germline ends. Germline V gene sequence: CDR1 SNHLY, CDR2 FYNNEI. This CDR3 has 14 residues. This CDR3 is CASSDIQGNQPQHF. The CDR3 DNA sequence: TGTGCCAGCAGTGACATACAGGGAAATCAGCCCCAGCATTTT. Full variable domain (outside the CDR3, taken from reference TRBV2 and TRBJ1-5): EPEVTQTPSHQVTQMGQEVILRCVPISNHLYFYWYRQILGQKVEFLVSFYNNEISEKSEIFDDQFSVERPDGSNFTLKIRSTKLEDSAMYFCASSDIQGNQPQHFGDGTRLSIL.

This chain connects TRBV7-2 to TRBJ2-7; D uncertain. This CDR3 comprises 12 residues. Trimming shortened V by 3 bases and J by 4 bases, and 7 bases separated the two germline ends. Germline values: CDR1 SGHTA, CDR2 FQGNSA. The CDR3 coding sequence is TGTGCCAGCAGCTTTAGCATTTACGAGCAGTACTTC. Its translation: CASSFSIYEQYF. The full variable domain, in which reference TRBV7-2 and TRBJ2-7 provide the parts outside the CDR3, is GAGVSQSPSNKVTEKGKDVELRCDPISGHTALYWYRQSLGQGLEFLIYFQGNSAPDKSGLPSDRFSAERTGGSVSTLTIQRTQQEDSAVYLCASSFSIYEQYFGPGTRLTVT.

The V and J genes are TRBV5-4 and TRBJ2-2, with unresolved D. Trimming took off 4 bases at V and 4 bases at J, with 11 bases between the two ends. CDR1 is SGHNT, CDR2 YYREEE, per germline (reference sequence). The CDR3 sequence is 14 residues long. The CDR3 coding sequence is TGTGCCAGCAGCCCCCGGTCGGGCACCGGGGAGCTGTTTTTT. It translates to CASSPRSGTGELFF.

J is TRBJ2-1 and V is TRBV6-5, with 12 bases matching TRBD2. This CDR3 region has 14 residues. V was pared by 4 bases and J by 8 bases, with 3 bases of the junction left unmatched. Germline loops: CDR1 MNHEY, CDR2 SVGAGI. The CDR3 DNA reads as TGTGCCAGCAGTTTGACTAGCGGGAGCCATGAGCAGTTCTTC. This gives the protein CASSLTSGSHEQFF.

The rearrangement uses TRBV6-6 and TRBJ2-1, with 7 bases lining up with TRBD2. The CDR3 sequence is 15 residues long. In germline, CDR1 is MNHNY, CDR2 SVGAGI (reference sequence). Germline trimming cut 0 bases from V and 6 bases from J; bases unmatched to any gene: 5. The CDR3 region has the DNA TGTGCCAGCAGTTACTCGATTGGCGGGAGCAATGAGCAGTTCTTC. Translation gives CASSYSIGGSNEQFF.

The V gene is TRBV27, the J gene TRBJ2-1; D is undetermined. Germline assignment: CDR1 MNHEY and CDR2 SMNVEV (reference sequence). The germline V and J ends were trimmed by 3 bases and 5 bases, with 8 bases remaining between them. This CDR3 contains 13 residues. CDR3 residues: CASSLVTDNEQFF. The DNA of the CDR3 is TGTGCCAGCAGTTTGGTAACAGACAATGAGCAGTTCTTC.

V is TRBV7-8 and J is TRBJ1-3, with D possibly matching TRBD1 (6 bases). The CDR3 extends over 16 amino acids. V was pared by 1 base and J by 1 base, with 11 bases between. The germline V gene encodes CDR1 SGHVS and CDR2 FQNEAQ. The CDR3 sequence is CASSLGARGSGNTIYF. The CDR3 DNA reads TGTGCCAGCAGCTTAGGGGCCAGGGGATCTGGAAACACCATATATTTT. Drawing the rest from reference TRBV7-8 and TRBJ1-3, the complete variable domain is GAGVSQSPRYKVAKRGQDVALRCDPISGHVSLFWYQQALGQGPEFLTYFQNEAQLDKSGLPSDRFFAERPEGSVSTLKIQRTQQEDSAVYLCASSLGARGSGNTIYFGEGSWLTVV.

This chain joins TRBV7-9 and TRBJ2-5; 7 bases map to TRBD1. In germline, CDR1 is SEHNR, CDR2 FQNEAQ (reference sequence). The V segment lost 0 bases and the J segment 3 bases; nucleotides outside the gene matches: 1. CDR3 length: 14 amino acids. The CDR3: CASSLAGTEETQYF. The CDR3 nucleotides are TGTGCCAGCAGCTTAGCCGGGACAGAAGAGACCCAGTACTTC.

The chain employs TRBV6-6 and TRBJ2-7, with D perhaps matching TRBD1 (6 bases). V lost 4 bases and J 4 bases, leaving 8 bases between the germline ends. Germline CDR1 and CDR2: MNHNY and SVGAGI (reference sequence). CDR3 size: 12 residues. CDR3 coding DNA: TGTGCCAGCAGTTTAGACAGGTACGAGCAGTACGTC. It encodes CASSLDRYEQYV.

This clone occurred once. The chain has TRBV30 and TRBJ2-5; tentatively, D is TRBD2 (6 bases). The CDR3 loop spans 13 amino acids. CDR1 and CDR2 (germline): GTSNPN, SVGIG (reference sequence). The ends were cut back, 2 bases at V and 2 bases at J, with 9 bases in the middle. The CDR3 reads CAWSRGWQETQYF. Written as DNA, the CDR3 is TGTGCCTGGAGTCGGGGGTGGCAAGAGACCCAGTACTTC.

This sequence joins TRBV27 and TRBJ1-5; D gene unclear. This CDR3 region has 14 residues. Trimming cost V 5 bases and J 8 bases, with 16 bases left between them. In germline, CDR1 is MNHEY, CDR2 SMNVEV (reference sequence). The CDR3 DNA follows: TGTGCCAGCAGTCGTCTGGAGCAAGAGGAGCCCCAGCATTTT. Amino acid sequence: CASSRLEQEEPQHF.

The rearrangement links TRBV6-5 to TRBJ2-7; TRBD2 agrees at 9 bases. The CDR3 length is 16 residues. With V trimmed by 2 bases and J by 7 bases, 12 bases remained unmatched. The germline V gene has CDR1 MNHEY and CDR2 SVGAGI. The CDR3 reads CASSYASGITGGEQYF. The CDR3, as DNA: TGTGCCAGCAGTTACGCTAGCGGGATCACCGGGGGGGAGCAGTACTTC.

This sequence joins TRBV27 and TRBJ1-1, with 9 bases fitting TRBD1. The CDR3 sequence is 14 residues long. In germline, CDR1 is MNHEY, CDR2 SMNVEV (reference sequence). After removal of 8 bases from V and 5 bases from J, the junction contained 9 bases not matched to a gene. The CDR3, as DNA: TGTGCCAGCGGTTATGGACAGGGGTGGACTGAAGCTTTCTTT. This translates into CASGYGQGWTEAFF.